This TCR beta chain was captured in a study of cytomegalovirus exposure and HLA in healthy donors. Study-wide findings and caveats: TRBV6-2, TRBV6-3 and other indistinguishable V segments were excluded. Sequencing depth roughly uniform across donors was assumed in presence/absence analyses. Among the CMV-associated chains, a few were confirmed in vitro as specific for CMV antigens. Rare sequences made up most TCRs, while some public TCRs were found in many donors.

As regards this clone: Antigen: not known.

This PCR relied on a set of 60 Vbeta primers and 13 Jbeta primers. Method: immunoSEQ multiplex PCR; TCRdb's copy keeps in-frame clones and lacks some. Reported are 40,000 to 50,000 clones; the ten largest clones contain about 1.1%. From germline, CDR1 is SGHRS and CDR2 YFSETQ. The V end lost 0 bases, the J end lost 3 bases, and 13 bases lay between the germline ends. This CDR3 has 15 amino acids. Material: PBMCs. The chain employs TRBV5-1 and TRBJ2-7, with D perhaps matching TRBD1 (5 bases). The TCR was taken from a woman aged 40 to 50 in good health and CMV-seronegative. In DNA, the CDR3 is TGCGCCAGCAGCTTGGGGGGCAGCGCAAGCTACGAGCAGTACTTC. Translation: CASSLGGSASYEQYF.